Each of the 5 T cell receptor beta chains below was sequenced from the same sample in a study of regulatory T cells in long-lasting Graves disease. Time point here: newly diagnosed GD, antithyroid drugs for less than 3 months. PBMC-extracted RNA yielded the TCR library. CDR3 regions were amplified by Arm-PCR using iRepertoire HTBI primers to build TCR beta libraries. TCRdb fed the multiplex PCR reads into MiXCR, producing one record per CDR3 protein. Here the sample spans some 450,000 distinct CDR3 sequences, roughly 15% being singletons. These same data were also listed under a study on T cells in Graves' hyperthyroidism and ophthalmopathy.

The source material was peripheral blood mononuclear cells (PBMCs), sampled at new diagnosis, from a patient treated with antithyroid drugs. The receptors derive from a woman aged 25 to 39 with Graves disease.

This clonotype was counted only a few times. The CDR3 DNA reads TGCGCCAGCAGCTTTCGGACTGGAGACAATGAGCAGTTCTTC. Amino acids: CASSFRTGDNEQFF. The chain joins TRBV4-1 to TRBJ2-1, with a possible D match to TRBD2 (5 bases). Per the germline V gene, CDR1 is MGHRA and CDR2 is YSYEKL. V lost 5 bases to trimming and J lost 5 bases, with 13 bases between them. The CDR3 has 14 amino acids.

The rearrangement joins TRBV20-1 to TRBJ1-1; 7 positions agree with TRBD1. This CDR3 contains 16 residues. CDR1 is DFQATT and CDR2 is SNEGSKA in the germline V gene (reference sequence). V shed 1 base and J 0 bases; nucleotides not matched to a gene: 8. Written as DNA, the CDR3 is TGCAGTGCTAGAGGGGCCGGGGGACAGTTGAACACTGAAGCTTTCTTT. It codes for CSARGAGGQLNTEAFF.

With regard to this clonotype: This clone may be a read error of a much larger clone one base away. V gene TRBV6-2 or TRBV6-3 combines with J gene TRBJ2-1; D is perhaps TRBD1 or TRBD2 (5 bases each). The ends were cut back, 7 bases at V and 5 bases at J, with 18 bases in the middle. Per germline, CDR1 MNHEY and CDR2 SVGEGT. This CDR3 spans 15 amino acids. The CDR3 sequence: CASTPQALGDNEQFF. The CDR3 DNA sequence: TGTGCCAGCACCCCACAGGCACTAGGGGACAATGAGCAGTTCTTC.

The chain's CDR3 is CASSRDRGGPDTQYF. The CDR3 coding sequence is TGTGCCAGCAGCCGGGACAGGGGAGGCCCAGATACGCAGTATTTT. V and J are TRBV28 and TRBJ2-3, with 10 bases aligning to TRBD1. Germline assignment: CDR1 MDHEN and CDR2 SYDVKM. The length of the CDR3 is 15 residues. With V trimmed by 6 bases and J by 4 bases, 7 bases remained unmatched.

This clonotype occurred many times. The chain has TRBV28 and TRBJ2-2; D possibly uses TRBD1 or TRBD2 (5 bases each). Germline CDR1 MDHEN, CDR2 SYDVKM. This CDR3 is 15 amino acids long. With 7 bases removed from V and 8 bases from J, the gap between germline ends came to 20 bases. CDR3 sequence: CASTLGAETSGELFF. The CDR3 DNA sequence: TGTGCCAGCACCCTCGGGGCGGAGACGTCGGGGGAGCTGTTTTTT.